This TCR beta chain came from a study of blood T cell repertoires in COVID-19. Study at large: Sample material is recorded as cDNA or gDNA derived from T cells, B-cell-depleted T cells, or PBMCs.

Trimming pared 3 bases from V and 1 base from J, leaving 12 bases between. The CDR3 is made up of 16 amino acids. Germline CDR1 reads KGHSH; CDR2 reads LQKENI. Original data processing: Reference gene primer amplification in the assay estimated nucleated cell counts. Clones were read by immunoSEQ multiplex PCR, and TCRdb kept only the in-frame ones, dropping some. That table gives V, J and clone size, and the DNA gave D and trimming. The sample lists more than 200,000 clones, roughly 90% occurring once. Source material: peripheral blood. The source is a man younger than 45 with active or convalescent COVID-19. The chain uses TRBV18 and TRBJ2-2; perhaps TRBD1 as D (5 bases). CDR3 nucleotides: TGTGCCAGCTCACCGGGGTTAGGACAGAACACCGGGGAGCTGTTTTTT. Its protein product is CASSPGLGQNTGELFF.